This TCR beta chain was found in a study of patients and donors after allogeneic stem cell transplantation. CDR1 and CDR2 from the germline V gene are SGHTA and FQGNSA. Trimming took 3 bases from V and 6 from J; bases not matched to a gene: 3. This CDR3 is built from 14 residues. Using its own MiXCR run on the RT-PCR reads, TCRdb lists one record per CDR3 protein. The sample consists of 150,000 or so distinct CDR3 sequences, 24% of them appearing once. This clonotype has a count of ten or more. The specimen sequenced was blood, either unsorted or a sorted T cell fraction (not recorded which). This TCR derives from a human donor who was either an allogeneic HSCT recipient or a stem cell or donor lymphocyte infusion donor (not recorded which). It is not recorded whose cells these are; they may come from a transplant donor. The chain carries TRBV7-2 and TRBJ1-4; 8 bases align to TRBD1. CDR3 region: CASSFDRGDEKLFF. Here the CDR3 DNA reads TGTGCCAGCAGCTTCGACAGGGGAGATGAAAAACTGTTTTTT.